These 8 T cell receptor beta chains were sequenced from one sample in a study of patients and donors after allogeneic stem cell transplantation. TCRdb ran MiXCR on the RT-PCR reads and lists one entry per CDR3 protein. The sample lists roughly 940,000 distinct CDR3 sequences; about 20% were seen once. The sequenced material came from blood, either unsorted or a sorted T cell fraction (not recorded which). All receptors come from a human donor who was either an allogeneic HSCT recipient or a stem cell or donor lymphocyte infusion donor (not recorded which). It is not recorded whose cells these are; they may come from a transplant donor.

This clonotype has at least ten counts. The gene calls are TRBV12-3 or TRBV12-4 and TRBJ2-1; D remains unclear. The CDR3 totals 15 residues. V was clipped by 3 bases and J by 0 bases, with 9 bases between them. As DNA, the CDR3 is TGTGCCAGCAGTTTTCTGCATAGCTCCTACAATGAGCAGTTCTTC. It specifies CASSFLHSSYNEQFF.

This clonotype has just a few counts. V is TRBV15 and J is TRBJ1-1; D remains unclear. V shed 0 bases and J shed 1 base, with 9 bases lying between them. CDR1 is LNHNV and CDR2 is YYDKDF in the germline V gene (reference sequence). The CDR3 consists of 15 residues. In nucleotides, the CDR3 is TGTGCCACCAGCAGAGATAGGGTGGAGAACACTGAAGCTTTCTTT. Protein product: CATSRDRVENTEAFF.

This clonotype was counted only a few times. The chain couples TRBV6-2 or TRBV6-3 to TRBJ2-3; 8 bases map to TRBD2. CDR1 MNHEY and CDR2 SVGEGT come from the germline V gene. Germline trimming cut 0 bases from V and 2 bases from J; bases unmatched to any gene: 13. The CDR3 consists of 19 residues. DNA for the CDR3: TGTGCCAGCAGTTACTCAGTTAGCGGGGAGAAATTCTCCACAGATACGCAGTATTTT. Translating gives CASSYSVSGEKFSTDTQYF.

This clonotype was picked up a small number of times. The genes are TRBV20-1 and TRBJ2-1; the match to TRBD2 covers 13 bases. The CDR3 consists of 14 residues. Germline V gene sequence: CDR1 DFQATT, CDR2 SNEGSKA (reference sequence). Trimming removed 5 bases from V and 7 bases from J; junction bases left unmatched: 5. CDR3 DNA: TGCAGTGCTCCGGGACTAGCGGGAAGGAATGAGCAGTTCTTC. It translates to CSAPGLAGRNEQFF.

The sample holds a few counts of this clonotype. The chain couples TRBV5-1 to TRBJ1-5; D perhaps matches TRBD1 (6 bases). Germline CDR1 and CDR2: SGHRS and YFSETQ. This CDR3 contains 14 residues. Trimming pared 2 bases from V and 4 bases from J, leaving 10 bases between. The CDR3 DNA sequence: TGCGCCAGCAGCTTCGCGGACAGTAATCAGCCCCAGCATTTT. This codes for CASSFADSNQPQHF.

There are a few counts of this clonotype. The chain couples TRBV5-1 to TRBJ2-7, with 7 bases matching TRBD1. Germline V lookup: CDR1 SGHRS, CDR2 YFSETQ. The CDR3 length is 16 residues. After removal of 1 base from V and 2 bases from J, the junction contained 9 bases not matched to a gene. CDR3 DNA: TGCGCCAGCAGCTTGAGGCCGGGACAGATGACCTACGAGCAGTACTTC. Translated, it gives CASSLRPGQMTYEQYF. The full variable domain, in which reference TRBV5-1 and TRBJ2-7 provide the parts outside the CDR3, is KAGVTQTPRYLIKTRGQQVTLSCSPISGHRSVSWYQQTPGQGLQFLFEYFSETQRNKGNFPGRFSGRQFSNSRSEMNVSTLELGDSALYLCASSLRPGQMTYEQYFGPGTRLTVT.

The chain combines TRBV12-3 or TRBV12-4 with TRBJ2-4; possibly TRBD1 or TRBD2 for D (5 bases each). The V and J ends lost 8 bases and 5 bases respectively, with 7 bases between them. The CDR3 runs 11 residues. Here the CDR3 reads CASGGENIQYF. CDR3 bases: TGTGCCAGCGGGGGAGAAAACATTCAGTACTTC.

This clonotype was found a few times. CDR3 DNA: TGCAGCGTTGAAGATGGGTTTCGGCGGGGGCCCCAGGCCCAGTACTTC. Protein product: CSVEDGFRRGPQAQYF. The V and J genes are TRBV29-1 and TRBJ2-5; TRBD2 might be the D (7 bases). Trimming cost V 0 bases and J 9 bases, with 23 bases left between them. This CDR3 is 16 amino acids long. Germline CDR1 and CDR2: SQVTM and ANQGSEA.